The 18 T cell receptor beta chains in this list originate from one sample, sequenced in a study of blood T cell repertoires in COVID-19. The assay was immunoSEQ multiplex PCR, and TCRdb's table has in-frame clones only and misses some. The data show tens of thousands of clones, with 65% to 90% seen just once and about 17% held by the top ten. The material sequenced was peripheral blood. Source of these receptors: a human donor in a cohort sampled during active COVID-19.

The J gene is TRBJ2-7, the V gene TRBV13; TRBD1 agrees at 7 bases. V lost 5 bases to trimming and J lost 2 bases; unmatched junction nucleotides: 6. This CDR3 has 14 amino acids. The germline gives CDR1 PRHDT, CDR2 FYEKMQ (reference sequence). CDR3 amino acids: CASSKRDSPYEQYF. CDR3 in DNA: TGTGCCAGCAGCAAACGGGACAGTCCCTACGAGCAGTACTTC. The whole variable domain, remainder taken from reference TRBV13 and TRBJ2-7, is AAGVIQSPRHLIKEKRETATLKCYPIPRHDTVYWYQQGPGQDPQFLISFYEKMQSDKGSIPDRFSAQQFSDYHSELNMSSLELGDSALYFCASSKRDSPYEQYFGPGTRLTVT.

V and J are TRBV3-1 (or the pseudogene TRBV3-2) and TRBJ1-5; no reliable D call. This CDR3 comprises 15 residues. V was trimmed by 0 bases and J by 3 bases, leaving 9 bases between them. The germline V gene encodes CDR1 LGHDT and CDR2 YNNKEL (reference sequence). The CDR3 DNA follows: TGTGCCAGCAGCCAAGATGTTAGCACCAATCAGCCCCAGCATTTT. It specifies CASSQDVSTNQPQHF.

CDR3: CASSLLGTTNEKLFF. The CDR3 nucleotides read TGTGCCAGCAGCCTATTGGGCACCACTAATGAAAAACTGTTTTTT. The V gene is TRBV7-9, the J gene TRBJ1-4; D remains unclear. With 5 bases removed from V and 2 bases from J, the gap between germline ends came to 12 bases. Germline V gives CDR1 SEHNR, CDR2 FQNEAQ (reference sequence). This CDR3 is built from 15 residues.

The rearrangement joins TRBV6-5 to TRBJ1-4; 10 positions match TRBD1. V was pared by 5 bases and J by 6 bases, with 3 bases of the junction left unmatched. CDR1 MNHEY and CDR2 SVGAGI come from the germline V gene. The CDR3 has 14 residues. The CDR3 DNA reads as TGTGCCAGCAGTACGGACAGGGGGTATGAAAAACTGTTTTTT. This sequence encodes CASSTDRGYEKLFF.

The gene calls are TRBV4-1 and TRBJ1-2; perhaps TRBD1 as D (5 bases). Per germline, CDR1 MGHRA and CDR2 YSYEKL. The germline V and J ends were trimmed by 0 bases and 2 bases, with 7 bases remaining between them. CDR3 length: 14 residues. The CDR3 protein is CASSQERGNYGYTF. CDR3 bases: TGCGCCAGCAGCCAAGAAAGGGGAAACTATGGCTACACCTTC.

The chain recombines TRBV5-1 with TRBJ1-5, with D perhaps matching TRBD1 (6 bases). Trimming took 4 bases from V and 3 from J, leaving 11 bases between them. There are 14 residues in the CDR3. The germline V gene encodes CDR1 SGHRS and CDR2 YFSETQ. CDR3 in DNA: TGCGCCAGCAGCCTTGGGACACACAATCAGCCCCAGCATTTT. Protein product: CASSLGTHNQPQHF.

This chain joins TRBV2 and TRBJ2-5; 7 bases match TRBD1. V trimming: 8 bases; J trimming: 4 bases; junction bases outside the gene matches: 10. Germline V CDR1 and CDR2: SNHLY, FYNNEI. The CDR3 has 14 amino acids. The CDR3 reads CASGPTGPRETQYF. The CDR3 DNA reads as TGTGCCAGCGGCCCGACAGGGCCCAGAGAGACCCAGTACTTC.

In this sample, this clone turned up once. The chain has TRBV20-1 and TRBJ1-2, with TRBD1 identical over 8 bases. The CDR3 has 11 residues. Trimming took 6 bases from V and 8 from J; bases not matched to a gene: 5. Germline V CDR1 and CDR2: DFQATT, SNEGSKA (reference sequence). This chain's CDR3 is CSARTGWGYTF. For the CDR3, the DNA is TGCAGTGCCCGGACAGGGTGGGGCTACACCTTC.

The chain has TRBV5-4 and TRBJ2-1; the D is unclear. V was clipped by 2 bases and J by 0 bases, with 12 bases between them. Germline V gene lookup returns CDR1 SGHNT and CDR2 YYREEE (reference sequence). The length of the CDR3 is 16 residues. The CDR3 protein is CASSFDSSRSYNEQFF. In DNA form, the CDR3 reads TGTGCCAGCAGCTTTGACTCATCGCGCTCCTACAATGAGCAGTTCTTC.

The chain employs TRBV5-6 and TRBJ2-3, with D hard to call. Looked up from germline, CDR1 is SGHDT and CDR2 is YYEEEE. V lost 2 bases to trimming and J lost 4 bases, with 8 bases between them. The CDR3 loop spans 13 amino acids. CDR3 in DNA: TGTGCCAGCAGCTTCAGGTACGCAGATACGCAGTATTTT. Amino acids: CASSFRYADTQYF.

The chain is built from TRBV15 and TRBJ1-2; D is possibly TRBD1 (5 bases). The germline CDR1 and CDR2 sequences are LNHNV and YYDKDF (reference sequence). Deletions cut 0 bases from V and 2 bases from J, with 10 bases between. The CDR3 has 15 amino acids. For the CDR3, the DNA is TGTGCCACCAGCAGAGATTCAGGGAGGAACTATGGCTACACCTTC. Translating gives CATSRDSGRNYGYTF.

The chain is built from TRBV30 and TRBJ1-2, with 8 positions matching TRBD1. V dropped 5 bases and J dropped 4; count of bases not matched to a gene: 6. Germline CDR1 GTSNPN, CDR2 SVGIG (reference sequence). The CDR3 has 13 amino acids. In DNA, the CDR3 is TGTGCCTGGGCAAACAGGGGGGTCTATGGCTACACCTTC. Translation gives CAWANRGVYGYTF.

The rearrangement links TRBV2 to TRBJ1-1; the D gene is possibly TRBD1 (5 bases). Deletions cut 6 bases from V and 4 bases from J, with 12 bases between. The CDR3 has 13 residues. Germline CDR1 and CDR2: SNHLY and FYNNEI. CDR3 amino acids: CASSAPGGTEAFF. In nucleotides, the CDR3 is TGTGCCAGCAGCGCCCCGGGGGGCACTGAAGCTTTCTTT.

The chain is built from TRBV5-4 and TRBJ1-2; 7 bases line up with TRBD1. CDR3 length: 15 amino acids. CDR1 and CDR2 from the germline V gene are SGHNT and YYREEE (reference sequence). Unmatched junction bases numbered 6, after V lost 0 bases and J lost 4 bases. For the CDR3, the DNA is TGTGCCAGCAGCTTGGACAGGGGACCTTTCTATGGCTACACCTTC. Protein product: CASSLDRGPFYGYTF.

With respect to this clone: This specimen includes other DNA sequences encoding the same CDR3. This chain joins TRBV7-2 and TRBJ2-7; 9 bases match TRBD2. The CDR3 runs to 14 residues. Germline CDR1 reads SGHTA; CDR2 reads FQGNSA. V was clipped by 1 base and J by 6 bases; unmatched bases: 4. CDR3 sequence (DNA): TGTGCCAGCAGCTTAGGCCTAGCGGGGTTCGAGCAGTACTTC. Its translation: CASSLGLAGFEQYF.

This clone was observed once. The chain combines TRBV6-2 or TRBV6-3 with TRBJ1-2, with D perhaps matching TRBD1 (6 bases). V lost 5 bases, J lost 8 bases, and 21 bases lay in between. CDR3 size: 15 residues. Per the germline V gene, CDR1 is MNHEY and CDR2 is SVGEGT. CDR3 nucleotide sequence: TGTGCCAGCAGTAAGGAGCCGGGCAGGGGAGTCGGCTACACCTTC. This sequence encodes CASSKEPGRGVGYTF.

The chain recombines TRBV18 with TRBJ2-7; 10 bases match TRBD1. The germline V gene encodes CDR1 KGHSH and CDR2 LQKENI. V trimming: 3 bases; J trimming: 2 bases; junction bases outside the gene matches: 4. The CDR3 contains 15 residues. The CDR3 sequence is CASSPGTGVPYEQYF. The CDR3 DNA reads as TGTGCCAGCTCACCCGGGACAGGGGTTCCCTACGAGCAGTACTTC.

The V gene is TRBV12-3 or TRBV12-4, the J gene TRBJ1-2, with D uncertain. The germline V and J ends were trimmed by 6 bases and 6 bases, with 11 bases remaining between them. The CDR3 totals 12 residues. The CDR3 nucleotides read TGTGCCAGCAGAGTGGAACAGAATGGCTACACCTTC. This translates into CASRVEQNGYTF.